This TCR beta chain was captured by sequencing in a study of cytomegalovirus exposure and HLA in healthy donors. Points from the study as a whole: Exclusion as indistinguishable affected some V segments, including TRBV6-2 and TRBV6-3.

With 60 Vbeta and 13 Jbeta primers, the PCR was carried out. Sequencing was performed with immunoSEQ multiplex PCR; in TCRdb, only in-frame clones are kept and a portion is missing. This listing includes about 67,000 clones. With regard to this clone: Its antigen is not identified.

Trimming pared 5 bases from V and 7 bases from J, leaving 17 bases between. The germline V gene has CDR1 SGHTA and CDR2 FQGNSA. This CDR3 is built from 14 residues. The chain joins TRBV7-2 to TRBJ2-5; D might be TRBD2 (5 bases). The material sequenced was PBMCs. The sequence derives from a woman under 40 in good health and CMV-seronegative. This CDR3 reads CASSLGGSVGTQYF. DNA for the CDR3: TGTGCCAGCAGCCTGGGTGGGAGTGTCGGGACCCAGTACTTC.